A single sample gave rise to the 29 T cell receptor beta chains below, sequenced in a study of blood T cell repertoires in COVID-19. Here immunoSEQ multiplex PCR was the method, and the copy in TCRdb shows in-frame clones only, minus some. The sample contains about 38,000 clones, under 90% of which appear only once. Sequencing was carried out using peripheral blood. The receptors were gathered from a man in his 60s with COVID-19, enrolled during active disease.

J is TRBJ1-1 and V is TRBV30; 7 bases line up with TRBD1. Per germline, CDR1 GTSNPN and CDR2 SVGIG (reference sequence). This CDR3 is 15 amino acids long. Trimming took 0 bases from V and 1 from J; bases not matched to a gene: 5. CDR3 in amino acids: CAWSVGPGGNTEAFF. The CDR3 region has the DNA TGTGCCTGGAGTGTCGGTCCAGGGGGGAACACTGAAGCTTTCTTT.

V usage is TRBV27 and J usage is TRBJ2-2; 7 positions match TRBD2. This CDR3 has 14 residues. Germline CDR1 is MNHEY and CDR2 is SMNVEV (reference sequence). Trimming at V came to 5 bases and at J to 4 bases, leaving 4 bases not matched to a gene. CDR3 in amino acids: CASSPGGSTGELFF. CDR3 DNA sequence: TGTGCCAGCAGTCCCGGCGGGAGCACCGGGGAGCTGTTTTTT.

The rearrangement joins TRBV7-2 to TRBJ1-1; 8 positions match TRBD1. V was pared by 5 bases and J by 1 base, with 6 bases of the junction left unmatched. Germline V gene lookup returns CDR1 SGHTA and CDR2 FQGNSA. This CDR3 region has 15 residues. CDR3 region: CASSQDRVQNTEAFF. CDR3 nucleotides: TGTGCCAGCAGCCAGGACAGGGTACAGAACACTGAAGCTTTCTTT.

The chain is built from TRBV10-3 and TRBJ1-1; 8 bases are shared with TRBD1. J lost 2 bases, V lost 2 bases, and 7 bases had no gene match. The CDR3 length is 16 residues. Germline CDR1 ENHRY, CDR2 SYGVKD. The CDR3 DNA reads as TGTGCCATCAGTGAGCCCGACAGGGGAACAAACACTGAAGCTTTCTTT. Amino acid sequence: CAISEPDRGTNTEAFF.

The chain has TRBV5-5 and TRBJ1-2; D perhaps matches TRBD1 (6 bases). Germline-derived CDR1 and CDR2 are SGHKS and YYEKEE (reference sequence). The CDR3 has 14 residues. V lost 4 bases to trimming and J lost 7 bases, with 17 bases between them. CDR3 sequence: CASSVAGVTAGYTF. CDR3 sequence (DNA): TGTGCCAGCAGCGTAGCAGGGGTTACGGCTGGCTACACCTTC.

The chain combines TRBV9 with TRBJ1-5; 7 bases are a match to TRBD1. V lost 3 bases, J lost 7 bases, and 7 bases stayed unmatched. Germline loops: CDR1 SGDLS, CDR2 YYNGEE. The CDR3 extends over 14 amino acids. As DNA, the CDR3 is TGTGCCAGCAGCGCGGGACAGTATGGCCAGCCCCAGCATTTT. Its translation: CASSAGQYGQPQHF. The whole variable domain, filled in from reference TRBV9 and TRBJ1-5, reads DSGVTQTPKHLITATGQRVTLRCSPRSGDLSVYWYQQSLDQGLQFLIQYYNGEERAKGNILERFSAQQFPDLHSELNLSSLELGDSALYFCASSAGQYGQPQHFGDGTRLSIL.

This chain uses TRBV2 with TRBJ1-6; 9 nucleotides align to TRBD1. The CDR3 sequence is 14 residues long. V lost 5 bases to trimming and J lost 9 bases; unmatched junction nucleotides: 5. The germline gives CDR1 SNHLY, CDR2 FYNNEI. CDR3 sequence reads: CASSTGGVGSPLHF. Here the CDR3 DNA reads TGTGCCAGCAGTACAGGGGGCGTAGGTTCACCCCTCCACTTT.

The chain carries TRBV29-1 and TRBJ1-2; D call uncertain. V lost 4 bases and J lost 5, with 8 bases in between. The germline V gene encodes CDR1 SQVTM and CDR2 ANQGSEA. CDR3 length equals 11 residues. CDR3 DNA: TGCAGCGTTGTTGATGAGTATGGCTACACCTTC. Its translation is CSVVDEYGYTF.

V usage is TRBV6-5 and J usage is TRBJ1-6, with 9 bases lining up with TRBD1. CDR1 and CDR2 from the germline V gene are MNHEY and SVGAGI. Trimming removed 2 bases from V and 6 bases from J; junction bases left unmatched: 5. The CDR3 sequence is 16 residues long. CDR3 sequence reads: CASSYGDRASNSPLHF. The CDR3 DNA reads TGTGCCAGCAGTTACGGGGACAGGGCCTCTAATTCACCCCTCCACTTT.

The chain recombines TRBV19 with TRBJ2-1, with D maybe TRBD1 (5 bases). The germline V gene has CDR1 LNHDA and CDR2 SQIVND (reference sequence). CDR3 length: 13 residues. V was cut by 1 base and J by 9 bases, with 10 bases left in between. The CDR3 sequence is CASSIVWGSEQFF. The CDR3 DNA is TGTGCCAGTAGTATAGTGTGGGGCAGTGAGCAGTTCTTC.

The gene calls are TRBV7-9 and TRBJ1-5; 9 bases are a match to TRBD1. Germline V lookup: CDR1 SEHNR, CDR2 FQNEAQ (reference sequence). Unmatched junction bases numbered 11, after V lost 4 bases and J lost 4 bases. CDR3 length: 17 amino acids. CDR3 loop: CASSSWDREARNQPQHF. As DNA, the CDR3 is TGTGCCAGCAGCTCTTGGGACAGGGAAGCTCGGAATCAGCCCCAGCATTTT.

The rearrangement uses TRBV4-2 and TRBJ1-2; D unclear. The germline V gene encodes CDR1 LGHNA and CDR2 YNFKEQ. The CDR3 sequence is 15 residues long. Trimming took off 0 bases at V and 4 bases at J, with 12 bases between the two ends. As DNA, the CDR3 is TGTGCCAGCAGCCAAGATGTCAGCGGAGGCTATGGCTACACCTTC. As protein: CASSQDVSGGYGYTF.

The chain is built from TRBV5-1 and TRBJ1-1, with 9 bases that match TRBD1. This CDR3 is 15 amino acids long. With 3 bases clipped from V and 4 bases from J, the junction kept 7 bases outside the gene matches. The germline CDR1 and CDR2 sequences are SGHRS and YFSETQ. The CDR3 sequence is CASSWAGTGSTEAFF. CDR3 DNA sequence: TGCGCCAGCAGCTGGGCAGGGACAGGGTCCACTGAAGCTTTCTTT.

This sequence joins TRBV7-9 and TRBJ1-2; maybe TRBD1 (5 bases). This CDR3 is built from 15 residues. Trimming shortened V by 1 base and J by 6 bases, and 15 bases separated the two germline ends. Looked up from germline, CDR1 is SEHNR and CDR2 is FQNEAQ (reference sequence). CDR3 in DNA: TGTGCCAGCAGCTTAGGGTCAGGGAGGCAGGATGGCTACACCTTC. This translates into CASSLGSGRQDGYTF.

The rearrangement uses TRBV19 and TRBJ2-1; the D is unclear. CDR1 is LNHDA and CDR2 is SQIVND in the germline V gene (reference sequence). The CDR3 consists of 12 residues. Trimming shortened V by 3 bases and J by 7 bases, and 7 bases separated the two germline ends. CDR3 nucleotides: TGTGCCAGTAGTATTACTAAAAATGAGCAGTTCTTC. It is translated as CASSITKNEQFF. Variable domain in full (rest from reference TRBV19 and TRBJ2-1): DGGITQSPKYLFRKEGQNVTLSCEQNLNHDAMYWYRQDPGQGLRLIYYSQIVNDFQKGDIAEGYSVSREKKESFPLTVTSAQKNPTAFYLCASSITKNEQFFGPGTRLTVL.

This clone has just one count. The chain is built from TRBV19 and TRBJ1-1; 9 bases map to TRBD1. V gave up 4 bases and J gave up 0 bases; unmatched junction bases: 6. The CDR3 is 16 amino acids. From germline, CDR1 is LNHDA and CDR2 SQIVND (reference sequence). The CDR3 sequence: CASSTGQGRVNTEAFF. CDR3 in DNA: TGTGCCAGTAGTACCGGACAGGGGAGAGTGAACACTGAAGCTTTCTTT. Variable domain in full (rest from reference TRBV19 and TRBJ1-1): DGGITQSPKYLFRKEGQNVTLSCEQNLNHDAMYWYRQDPGQGLRLIYYSQIVNDFQKGDIAEGYSVSREKKESFPLTVTSAQKNPTAFYLCASSTGQGRVNTEAFFGQGTRLTVV.

V gene TRBV7-2 combines with J gene TRBJ1-5; D not resolved. This CDR3 spans 13 amino acids. CDR1 is SGHTA and CDR2 is FQGNSA in the germline V gene. The V gene lost 5 bases and the J gene lost 4 bases, with 9 bases spanning the gap. The CDR3 protein is CASSPSQNQPQHF. In DNA, the CDR3 is TGTGCCAGCAGCCCATCACAGAATCAGCCCCAGCATTTT.

The rearrangement links TRBV14 to TRBJ1-2; 10 positions agree with TRBD1. Germline CDR1 SGHDN, CDR2 FVKESK. The CDR3 length is 14 residues. The junction had 3 bases not matched to a gene; V was cut back by 4 bases and J by 4 bases. Here the CDR3 reads CASSRTGGAYGYTF. Written as DNA, the CDR3 is TGTGCCAGCAGCCGGACAGGGGGTGCCTATGGCTACACCTTC.

This clone was picked up a small number of times. The V gene is TRBV9, the J gene TRBJ2-5, with 9 bases fitting TRBD2. Per the germline V gene, CDR1 is SGDLS and CDR2 is YYNGEE. The length of the CDR3 is 15 residues. The ends lost 4 bases at V and 2 bases at J; junction bases unmatched: 6. The CDR3 protein is CASSFTTSGQETQYF. The CDR3 DNA follows: TGTGCCAGCAGCTTCACGACTAGCGGACAAGAGACCCAGTACTTC.

This clone was counted once. V and J are TRBV29-1 and TRBJ1-1; 7 nucleotides agree with TRBD1. After removal of 6 bases from V and 0 bases from J, the junction contained 7 bases not matched to a gene. Germline CDR1 and CDR2: SQVTM and ANQGSEA. There are 14 residues in the CDR3. CDR3 region: CSVPGQTMNTEAFF. CDR3 nucleotide sequence: TGCAGCGTCCCGGGACAGACAATGAACACTGAAGCTTTCTTT. Full variable domain (missing parts from reference TRBV29-1 and TRBJ1-1): SAVISQKPSRDICQRGTSLTIQCQVDSQVTMMFWYRQQPGQSLTLIATANQGSEATYESGFVIDKFPISRPNLTFSTLTVSNMSPEDSSIYLCSVPGQTMNTEAFFGQGTRLTVV.

This chain links TRBV5-1 with TRBJ1-1; D may be TRBD1 (6 bases). The CDR3 spans 13 residues. Germline lookup yields CDR1 SGHRS and CDR2 YFSETQ. Trimming stripped 4 bases from V and 11 bases from J, with 18 bases between. CDR3 in DNA: TGCGCCAGCAGCCCGGGCGGGGGACAATTCGCTTTCTTT. It encodes CASSPGGGQFAFF. Filled out from reference TRBV5-1 and TRBJ1-1, the complete variable domain reads KAGVTQTPRYLIKTRGQQVTLSCSPISGHRSVSWYQQTPGQGLQFLFEYFSETQRNKGNFPGRFSGRQFSNSRSEMNVSTLELGDSALYLCASSPGGGQFAFFGQGTRLTVV.

The J gene is TRBJ1-5, the V gene TRBV6-5, with TRBD1 as a possible D gene (5 bases). This CDR3 comprises 13 residues. Trimming cost V 6 bases and J 0 bases, with 6 bases left between them. Germline V gene data show CDR1 as MNHEY and CDR2 as SVGAGI. The chain's CDR3 is CASSGHSNQPQHF. DNA for the CDR3: TGTGCCAGCAGCGGACATAGCAATCAGCCCCAGCATTTT.

V usage is TRBV10-3 and J usage is TRBJ1-2; D is unresolved. The CDR3 has 14 residues. The V gene's germline CDR1 is ENHRY and CDR2 SYGVKD. V was pared by 0 bases and J by 6 bases, with 11 bases between. The CDR3 region has the DNA TGTGCCATCAGTGAGTCCGACACAACGGATGGCTACACCTTC. This encodes CAISESDTTDGYTF.

The chain combines TRBV7-9 with TRBJ1-1, with D unresolved. CDR3 length: 12 residues. With 3 bases removed from V and 5 bases from J, the gap between germline ends came to 7 bases. CDR1 and CDR2 (germline): SEHNR, FQNEAQ (reference sequence). CDR3 in DNA: TGTGCCAGCAGCTTCGGGATAACTGAAGCTTTCTTT. Protein: CASSFGITEAFF.

This chain uses TRBV30 with TRBJ1-5, with D tentatively TRBD1 (5 bases). The germline V gene has CDR1 GTSNPN and CDR2 SVGIG (reference sequence). This CDR3 is built from 15 residues. Deletions cut 0 bases from V and 1 base from J, with 10 bases between. The DNA for the CDR3 is TGTGCCTGGAGTGTAAAGGGGTGGAGCAATCAGCCCCAGCATTTT. Encoded protein: CAWSVKGWSNQPQHF. Based on the CDR3 plus reference TRBV30 and TRBJ1-5, the full variable domain is SQTIHQWPATLVQPVGSPLSLECTVEGTSNPNLYWYRQAAGRGLQLLFYSVGIGQISSEVPQNLSASRPQDRQFILSSKKLLLSDSGFYLCAWSVKGWSNQPQHFGDGTRLSIL.

The V and J genes are TRBV5-1 and TRBJ2-2; D is possibly TRBD1 (6 bases). The CDR3 contains 14 residues. Trimming shortened V by 4 bases and J by 3 bases, and 10 bases separated the two germline ends. CDR1 is SGHRS, CDR2 YFSETQ, per germline. The CDR3 nucleotides read TGCGCCAGCAGCCCCAGGACAGACACCGGGGAGCTGTTTTTT. Translated: CASSPRTDTGELFF.

There are a few counts of this clone. V gene TRBV6-6 combines with J gene TRBJ1-1; the D gene is possibly TRBD1 (6 bases). Trimming took 4 bases from V and 11 from J, leaving 14 bases between them. The CDR3 spans 12 residues. CDR1 is MNHNY and CDR2 is SVGAGI in the germline V gene (reference sequence). The CDR3 reads CASSSADRRAFF. The CDR3 DNA reads as TGTGCCAGCAGTTCCGCCGACAGGAGGGCTTTCTTT.

The V call is TRBV5-1, the J call TRBJ1-1, with a weak D call TRBD1 (5 bases). CDR3 length: 15 residues. V lost 4 bases, J lost 3 bases, and 16 bases lay in between. The germline gives CDR1 SGHRS, CDR2 YFSETQ. The DNA for the CDR3 is TGCGCCAGCAGCCAATCCCCCGGAGGGGACACTGAAGCTTTCTTT. It specifies CASSQSPGGDTEAFF.

The J gene is TRBJ2-5, the V gene TRBV5-1; a weak D match, TRBD2 (6 bases). The germline CDR1 and CDR2 sequences are SGHRS and YFSETQ. The CDR3 extends over 13 amino acids. With 4 bases removed from V and 5 bases from J, the gap between germline ends came to 12 bases. Written as DNA, the CDR3 is TGCGCCAGCAGCAGTGGAGGGGTTGAGACCCAGTACTTC. Its translation is CASSSGGVETQYF.